This T cell receptor (beta chain) was sequenced during a study of spatial heterogeneity in lung cancer. On the study more broadly: Detected sequences consistently included more beta-chain ones than alpha-chain ones.

This clonotype was picked up many times. Its antigen is not identified. The study tagged each TCR cDNA molecule with a unique molecular identifier. TCRdb fed the 5' RACE reads into MiXCR, producing one record per CDR3 protein. The sample yields about 45,000 distinct CDR3 sequences, about 12% seen once. Whole-study results and caveats: There were more appearances of ubiquitous expanded tumor TCRs in blood at resection than at follow-up.

Time point described: sample taken at primary tumor resection. No cell sorting; template was whole RNA from tumor, lung tissue or PBMC. Donors were 55 to 75 untreated early-stage non-small cell lung cancer patients. Germline values: CDR1 KGHDR, CDR2 SFDVKD. CDR3 length: 15 amino acids. Trimming took 4 bases from V and 2 from J; bases not matched to a gene: 6. This specimen consisted of PBMCs, obtained at surgery. The clonotype originates from a female donor with early-stage non-small cell lung cancer. The rearrangement uses TRBV24-1 and TRBJ2-5; 7 bases map to TRBD2. This chain's CDR3 is CATSEAAGGQETQYF. The CDR3 nucleotides are TGTGCCACCAGTGAAGCGGCCGGGGGGCAAGAGACCCAGTACTTC.